This T cell receptor beta chain was profiled in a study of spatial heterogeneity in lung cancer. TCRdb reprocessed the 5' RACE reads via MiXCR and lists one record per CDR3 protein. The table lists tens of thousands of distinct CDR3 sequences, 19% of them singletons, with 21% in the top ten. Specified time point: blood at routine non-recurrence follow-up after resection. Sequencing covered unsorted whole RNA taken from tumor, nontumor lung or frozen PBMC. Germline loops: CDR1 MNHEY, CDR2 SMNVEV (reference sequence). The CDR3 spans 14 residues. V was pared by 3 bases and J by 6 bases, with 12 bases between.

The source material was PBMCs, sampled at follow-up. The receptor was derived from a male donor with early-stage non-small cell lung cancer. The chain employs TRBV27 and TRBJ1-5; the D gene is possibly TRBD1 (5 bases). This CDR3 is CASSFLGVSQPQHF. CDR3 in DNA: TGTGCCAGCAGTTTTTTGGGGGTGAGTCAGCCCCAGCATTTT.